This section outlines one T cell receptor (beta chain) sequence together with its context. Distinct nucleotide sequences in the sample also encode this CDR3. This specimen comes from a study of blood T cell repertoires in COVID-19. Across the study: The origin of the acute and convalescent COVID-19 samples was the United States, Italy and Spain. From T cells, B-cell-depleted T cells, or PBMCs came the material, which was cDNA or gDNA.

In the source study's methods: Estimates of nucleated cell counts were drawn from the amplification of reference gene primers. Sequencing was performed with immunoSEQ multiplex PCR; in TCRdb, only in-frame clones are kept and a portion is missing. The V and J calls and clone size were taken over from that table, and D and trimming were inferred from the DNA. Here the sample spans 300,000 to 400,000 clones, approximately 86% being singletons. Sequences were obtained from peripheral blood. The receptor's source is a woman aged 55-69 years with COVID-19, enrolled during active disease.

CDR3 sequence reads: CATSRTGGGQPQHF. In DNA form, the CDR3 reads TGTGCCACCAGCAGGACAGGGGGCGGGCAGCCCCAGCATTTT. The chain uses TRBV15 and TRBJ1-5; 10 nucleotides agree with TRBD1. V shed 3 bases and J 7 bases; nucleotides not matched to a gene: 3. This CDR3 comprises 14 residues. Germline V CDR1 and CDR2: LNHNV, YYDKDF (reference sequence).